The next 24 T cell receptor beta chains were all read from a single sample in a study of T cell repertoires in cytomegalovirus infection. Using its own MiXCR run on the reads, TCRdb lists one record per CDR3 protein. The sample shows 350,000 to 500,000 distinct CDR3 sequences, roughly 30% of them seen only once. Sequencing input: PBMCs. The receptors originated from a human donor in good health (CMV status not recorded). Some clones in this sample may be carry-over from other donors' samples.

The CDR3: CASSPGTGIYEQYF. CDR3 in DNA: TGCGCCAGCAGCCCAGGGACAGGGATCTACGAGCAGTACTTC. The J gene is TRBJ2-7, the V gene TRBV4-1; TRBD1 agrees at 9 bases. V was clipped by 4 bases and J by 3 bases; unmatched bases: 4. CDR1 and CDR2 (germline): MGHRA, YSYEKL. This CDR3 comprises 14 residues.

The chain links TRBV20-1 to TRBJ1-6, with 8 bases identical to TRBD1. V lost 0 bases and J lost 7; bases outside the gene matches: 5. Germline values: CDR1 DFQATT, CDR2 SNEGSKA (reference sequence). The CDR3 length is 15 residues. CDR3 residues: CSARDQGARNSPLHF. CDR3 in DNA: TGCAGTGCTAGAGACCAGGGGGCGCGGAATTCACCCCTCCACTTT.

With regard to this clonotype: An end of the junction does not agree with germline; a read error may underlie this. The chain uses TRBV20-1 and TRBJ2-3; D possibly matches TRBD1 or TRBD2 (5 bases each). Germline values: CDR1 DFQATT, CDR2 SNEGSKA (reference sequence). The CDR3 is made up of 16 amino acids. CDR3 amino acids: CRATGTAGINTDTQYF. The CDR3 bases are TGCAGGGCTACCGGGACGGCCGGGATAAACACAGATACGCAGTATTTT.

The sample holds a few counts of this clonotype. V is TRBV12-3 or TRBV12-4 and J is TRBJ2-7; 8 bases match TRBD1. The CDR3 has 14 residues. V lost 5 bases to trimming and J lost 6 bases; unmatched junction nucleotides: 9. CDR3 DNA: TGTGCCAGCAGTCCGGACAGGGTATTGCGCGAGCAGTACTTC. Its translation: CASSPDRVLREQYF.

The sample holds many counts of this clonotype. The chain is built from TRBV7-2 and TRBJ2-1; D is unclear. The V and J ends lost 1 base and 10 bases respectively, with 11 bases between them. CDR1 SGHTA and CDR2 FQGNSA come from the germline V gene. The CDR3 contains 13 residues. The CDR3 DNA sequence: TGTGCCAGCAGCTTAGAGACACTGTGGGAGCAGTTCTTC. Translating it yields CASSLETLWEQFF.

The chain is built from TRBV5-1 and TRBJ2-2; TRBD2 aligns across 7 bases. From germline, CDR1 is SGHRS and CDR2 YFSETQ. After removal of 4 bases from V and 4 bases from J, the junction contained 7 bases not matched to a gene. The CDR3 contains 15 residues. The CDR3 protein is CASSIRDYSTGELFF. CDR3 DNA sequence: TGCGCCAGCAGCATCCGGGACTACAGCACCGGGGAGCTGTTTTTT.

This clonotype was detected many times. J is TRBJ2-7 and V is TRBV5-6; 7 positions agree with TRBD1. Losses at the gene ends were 0 bases for V and 3 bases for J; bases not matched to a gene: 6. CDR1 and CDR2 from the germline V gene are SGHDT and YYEEEE. This CDR3 comprises 15 residues. The CDR3 is CASSLGDRRNYEQYF. CDR3 in DNA: TGTGCCAGCAGCTTGGGGGACAGAAGAAACTACGAGCAGTACTTC.

The chain carries TRBV7-6 and TRBJ2-7; D is unclear. Trimming cost V 2 bases and J 2 bases, with 7 bases left between them. Germline V gives CDR1 SGHVS, CDR2 FNYEAQ. The CDR3 is 13 residues long. The CDR3 sequence: CASSLNTPYEQYF. CDR3 sequence (DNA): TGTGCCAGCAGCTTAAACACACCCTACGAGCAGTACTTC.

The chain combines TRBV11-2 with TRBJ2-7; 9 positions agree with TRBD1. This CDR3 is built from 17 residues. Per germline, CDR1 SGHAT and CDR2 FQNNGV. Trimming removed 2 bases from V and 3 bases from J; junction bases left unmatched: 11. Here the CDR3 reads CASSLRAAGQGNYEQYF. As DNA, the CDR3 is TGTGCCAGCAGCTTAAGAGCGGCGGGACAGGGCAACTACGAGCAGTACTTC. Together with reference TRBV11-2 and TRBJ2-7, the CDR3 gives the full variable domain: EAGVAQSPRYKIIEKRQSVAFWCNPISGHATLYWYQQILGQGPKLLIQFQNNGVVDDSQLPKDRFSAERLKGVDSTLKIQPAKLEDSAVYLCASSLRAAGQGNYEQYFGPGTRLTVT.

Ten or more counts support this clonotype. The chain links TRBV7-2 to TRBJ2-7; 15 bases map to TRBD2. CDR3 length: 16 amino acids. The germline CDR1 and CDR2 sequences are SGHTA and FQGNSA. The ends lost 6 bases at V and 5 bases at J; junction bases unmatched: 8. CDR3 bases: TGTGCCAGCAGAAAAACCGGGACTAGCGGGGGGAACGAGCAGTACTTC. This encodes CASRKTGTSGGNEQYF.

The sample holds many counts of this clonotype. The V gene is TRBV7-2, the J gene TRBJ2-7; no definite D call. Germline lookup yields CDR1 SGHTA and CDR2 FQGNSA. CDR3 length: 13 amino acids. With 1 base removed from V and 3 bases from J, the gap between germline ends came to 7 bases. The CDR3 DNA follows: TGTGCCAGCAGCTTAGGACCGAACTACGAGCAGTACTTC. Encoded protein: CASSLGPNYEQYF.

As for this clonotype: This may come from a read error, since a much larger clone is one base off. V gene TRBV7-2 combines with J gene TRBJ2-6; possibly TRBD1 for D (5 bases). Germline V gene sequence: CDR1 SGHTA, CDR2 FQGNSA. The CDR3 covers 15 residues. This CDR3 reads CASSLQNAGANALTF. The CDR3 DNA reads TGTGCCAGCAGCTTACAAAACGCTGGGGCCAACGCCCTGACTTTC.

The V gene is TRBV4-1, the J gene TRBJ1-3, with D possibly matching TRBD1 (6 bases). The CDR3 totals 16 residues. Trimming took off 1 base at V and 2 bases at J, with 12 bases between the two ends. CDR1 is MGHRA and CDR2 is YSYEKL in the germline V gene. The CDR3 bases are TGCGCCAGCAGCCAAGCAGGGGTACGAGCTGGAAACACCATATATTTT. Its protein product is CASSQAGVRAGNTIYF.

This clonotype was picked up many times. The chain carries TRBV12-3 or TRBV12-4 and TRBJ1-2; D is ambiguous. The CDR3 extends over 14 amino acids. V was trimmed by 2 bases and J by 8 bases, leaving 15 bases between them. CDR3 coding DNA: TGTGCCAGCAGTTTAAACGGGCTGACCGGCGGCTACACCTTC. Translation: CASSLNGLTGGYTF.

The chain combines TRBV15 with TRBJ2-7; D may be TRBD2 (6 bases). Trimming removed 0 bases at V and 1 base at J, with 13 bases between. Germline V gene lookup returns CDR1 LNHNV and CDR2 YYDKDF (reference sequence). The CDR3 has 16 residues. The CDR3 is CATSRDVTGESYEQYF. CDR3 nucleotide sequence: TGTGCCACCAGCAGAGACGTTACGGGGGAGTCCTACGAGCAGTACTTC.

This clonotype was seen only a few times. This rearrangement joins TRBV20-1 to TRBJ1-6; D unclear. The CDR3 length is 13 residues. From germline, CDR1 is DFQATT and CDR2 SNEGSKA (reference sequence). Trimming left V 7 bases short and J 2 bases short, with 9 bases between. The DNA for the CDR3 is TGCAGTGTTCCTGGTCCCTATAATTCACCCCTCCACTTT. Translated, it gives CSVPGPYNSPLHF.

CDR3 in DNA: TGTGCCAGCAGCAGGGACAGGGGTAGGGCCAATGAGCAGTTCTTC. Protein: CASSRDRGRANEQFF. The gene calls are TRBV3-1 and TRBJ2-1; TRBD1 aligns across 10 bases. Per germline, CDR1 LGHDT and CDR2 YNNKEL (reference sequence). J was trimmed by 6 bases and V by 5 bases; bases with no gene match: 7. The CDR3 is 15 amino acids.

The chain links TRBV4-3 to TRBJ1-1; 10 positions agree with TRBD1. In germline, CDR1 is LGHNA, CDR2 YSLEER. CDR3 length: 15 amino acids. V lost 1 base to trimming and J lost 6 bases; unmatched junction nucleotides: 5. Here the CDR3 reads CASSQGDRGGPEAFF. In nucleotides, the CDR3 is TGCGCCAGCAGCCAAGGGGACAGGGGAGGCCCTGAAGCTTTCTTT.

With respect to this clonotype: Because it lacks the conserved phenylalanine or tryptophan at the end, this CDR3 is likely a read error. The J gene is TRBJ1-2, the V gene TRBV7-2; TRBD1 aligns across 7 bases. In germline, CDR1 is SGHTA, CDR2 FQGNSA. V lost 2 bases, J lost 8 bases, and 5 bases stayed unmatched. This CDR3 has 13 amino acids. The CDR3 sequence is CASSLLGGGGYTL. The DNA for the CDR3 is TGTGCCAGCAGCTTATTAGGGGGCGGGGGCTACACCTTA.

As for this clonotype: Since no conserved phenylalanine or tryptophan closes the CDR3, a read error is the likely cause. The chain carries TRBV4-1 and TRBJ1-6; 9 bases agree with TRBD1. Germline CDR1 MGHRA, CDR2 YSYEKL. The CDR3 runs to 18 residues. J was trimmed by 10 bases and V by 1 base; bases with no gene match: 14. In DNA, the CDR3 is TGCGCCAGCAGCCAAGGTGTCCTCGGACAGGGGTGGGTATCACCCCTCCACTCT. This gives the protein CASSQGVLGQGWVSPLHS.

The chain combines TRBV14 with TRBJ1-6, with unresolved D. Germline lookup yields CDR1 SGHDN and CDR2 FVKESK. This CDR3 is 13 amino acids long. V was trimmed by 4 bases and J by 12 bases, leaving 13 bases between them. The CDR3 region is CASSLGEWLPLHF. In DNA form, the CDR3 reads TGTGCCAGCAGCCTAGGTGAATGGTTACCCCTCCACTTT. Full variable domain (remainder filled in from reference TRBV14 and TRBJ1-6): EAGVTQFPSHSVIEKGQTVTLRCDPISGHDNLYWYRRVMGKEIKFLLHFVKESKQDESGMPNNRFLAERTGGTYSTLKVQPAELEDSGVYFCASSLGEWLPLHFGNGTRLTVT.

In its sample, this clonotype was seen many times. The chain carries TRBV2 and TRBJ2-3; 7 positions agree with TRBD1. The V and J ends lost 1 base and 5 bases, in that order; junction bases with no gene match: 6. Germline V CDR1 and CDR2: SNHLY, FYNNEI. The CDR3 is 15 amino acids. CDR3 coding DNA: TGTGCCAGCAGTGAAGGTGGCAGGGGGTTAGATACGCAGTATTTT. Protein: CASSEGGRGLDTQYF.

Comment on this clonotype: The junction and the germline gene differ at one end; a read error may be behind it. The chain recombines TRBV7-2 with TRBJ2-7; D uncertain. Germline loops: CDR1 SGHTA, CDR2 FQGNSA. The CDR3 sequence is 14 residues long. DNA for the CDR3: TGTGCCAGAAGCTTAGGTCCTACCAACTACGAGCAGTACTTC. Encoded protein: CARSLGPTNYEQYF.

The rearrangement joins TRBV2 to TRBJ2-1; 8 positions agree with TRBD2. The V segment lost 5 bases and the J segment 7 bases; nucleotides outside the gene matches: 13. Germline V gives CDR1 SNHLY, CDR2 FYNNEI. This CDR3 spans 16 amino acids. CDR3 coding DNA: TGTGCCAGCAGTCTGGTCCGGGCGGGGGGCATAAATGAGCAGTTCTTC. As protein: CASSLVRAGGINEQFF.